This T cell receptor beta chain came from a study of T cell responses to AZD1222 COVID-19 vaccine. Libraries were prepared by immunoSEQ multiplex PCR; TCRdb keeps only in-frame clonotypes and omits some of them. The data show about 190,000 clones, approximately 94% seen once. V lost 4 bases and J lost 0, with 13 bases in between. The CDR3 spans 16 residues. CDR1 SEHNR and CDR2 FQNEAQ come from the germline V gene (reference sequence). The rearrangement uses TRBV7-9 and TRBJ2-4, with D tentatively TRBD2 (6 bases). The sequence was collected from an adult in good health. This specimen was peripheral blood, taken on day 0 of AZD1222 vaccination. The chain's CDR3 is CASSSLGGIAKNIQYF. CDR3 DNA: TGTGCCAGCAGCTCCCTCGGGGGAATAGCCAAAAACATTCAGTACTTC.